This TCR beta chain emerged from a study of OX40 agonist ivuxolimab in advanced cancers. About the study: All patients had ivuxolimab intravenously every 2 weeks at 0.01 to 10 mg/kg. Findings of the study overall: The antigens recognized by the expanded peripheral T cells, that is their antigen specificity, were not determined.

Between the trimmed V and J ends, which lost 4 bases and 0 bases, there was a span of 12 bases. The CDR3 extends over 15 amino acids. Germline CDR1 reads SGHRS; CDR2 reads YFSETQ. Sequenced by immunoSEQ multiplex PCR; TCRdb stores in-frame clones only, minus some. The profile covers 130,000 or so clones, with 93% appearing a single time and approximately 0.15% taken by the ten largest. Concerning this clone itself: Its antigen is as yet unknown.

The TCR originated in an adult with an advanced solid tumor such as melanoma, head and neck, liver or kidney cancer. This chain links TRBV5-1 with TRBJ2-3, with D perhaps TRBD2 (6 bases). The specimen was CD4+ or CD8+ T cells sorted from blood, collected in a trial of the OX40 agonist ivuxolimab. The CDR3 loop is CASSRRGTSTDTQYF. The CDR3 DNA is TGCGCCAGCAGCCGTCGGGGGACTAGCACAGATACGCAGTATTTT. The full variable domain, with the rest looked up from reference TRBV5-1 and TRBJ2-3, is KAGVTQTPRYLIKTRGQQVTLSCSPISGHRSVSWYQQTPGQGLQFLFEYFSETQRNKGNFPGRFSGRQFSNSRSEMNVSTLELGDSALYLCASSRRGTSTDTQYFGPGTRLTVL.